This TCR beta chain was identified in a study of blood T cell repertoires in COVID-19. The cohort comprised adults aged about 18 to 90 years residing in under 30 US areas. Cohort 3 recovered donors had two negative PCRs, clearance, or symptom resolution. Clones were sequenced by immunoSEQ multiplex PCR, and TCRdb holds only the in-frame ones, with some missing. The table has fewer than 350,000 clones, about 85% seen once; the top ten hold about 2.7%. This CDR3 is 16 amino acids long. Germline-derived CDR1 and CDR2 are MGHDK and SYGVNS. The J segment lost 3 bases and the V segment lost 5 bases, leaving 7 bases of the junction unmatched.

Sequenced: PBMCs or T cells enriched from blood (not recorded which). The receptor comes from a woman aged 50 to 60 who had recovered from COVID-19. The rearrangement uses TRBV25-1 and TRBJ1-6; TRBD1 matches at 7 bases. The DNA of the CDR3 is TGTGCCAGCAGTCCCCAACAGGGGCTCTATAATTCACCCCTCCACTTT. Translation: CASSPQQGLYNSPLHF.